One and the same sample provided the 25 T cell receptor beta chains below, sequenced in a study of PD-1 blockade in classical Hodgkin lymphoma. Only in-frame clones appear in the TCRdb table, and some are missing; sequencing was by immunoSEQ multiplex PCR. The profile covers over 70,000 clones, with 89% appearing a single time and 22% taken by the ten largest. Each patient experienced a relapse that followed autologous stem cell transplantation, and brentuximab vedotin exposure varied. The source was peripheral blood mononuclear cells (PBMCs), collected at baseline. These receptors all come from a human donor with classical Hodgkin lymphoma.

This chain links TRBV6-5 with TRBJ1-1; TRBD1 agrees at 7 bases. Trimming removed 5 bases from V and 1 base from J; junction bases left unmatched: 7. The CDR3 is 15 residues long. CDR1 MNHEY and CDR2 SVGAGI come from the germline V gene. The CDR3 DNA follows: TGTGCCAGCAGTACCCCGGGACAGCAGAACACTGAAGCTTTCTTT. Residues: CASSTPGQQNTEAFF.

The chain uses TRBV27 and TRBJ2-6; the D is unclear. Germline loops: CDR1 MNHEY, CDR2 SMNVEV (reference sequence). CDR3 length: 15 amino acids. The ends were cut back, 2 bases at V and 2 bases at J, with 7 bases in the middle. The CDR3 reads CASSLEQAGANVLTF. The CDR3 nucleotides are TGTGCCAGCAGTTTAGAACAAGCTGGGGCCAACGTCCTGACTTTC.

V and J are TRBV2 and TRBJ1-2; possibly TRBD1 for D (5 bases). The CDR3 is 15 amino acids. The V gene's germline CDR1 is SNHLY and CDR2 FYNNEI. Trimming shortened V by 8 bases and J by 3 bases, and 19 bases separated the two germline ends. The CDR3 region is CASYLGLTEHYGYTF. The CDR3 DNA is TGTGCCAGCTACTTAGGACTGACAGAACACTATGGCTACACCTTC.

The CDR3 reads CASSESLVGVGTGTLGNTIYF. The CDR3 region has the DNA TGTGCCAGCAGCGAATCCCTTGTCGGGGTCGGGACAGGGACTCTCGGGAACACCATATATTTT. The rearrangement joins TRBV6-1 to TRBJ1-3, with 9 positions matching TRBD1. The trim removed 6 bases at V and 7 bases at J, leaving 28 bases unmatched. The CDR3 is made up of 21 amino acids. Germline V gene data show CDR1 as MNHNS and CDR2 as SASEGT.

The gene calls are TRBV25-1 and TRBJ2-5, with unresolved D. The CDR3 contains 12 residues. V was trimmed by 5 bases and J by 5 bases, leaving 9 bases between them. CDR1 is MGHDK and CDR2 is SYGVNS in the germline V gene. The CDR3 region is CASSSSVETQYF. The CDR3 DNA sequence: TGTGCCAGCAGTTCAAGTGTCGAGACCCAGTACTTC.

The chain combines TRBV5-1 with TRBJ1-1; the D gene is possibly TRBD1 (6 bases). Between the trimmed V and J ends, which lost 4 bases and 5 bases, there was a span of 15 bases. The CDR3 has 14 residues. Germline V lookup: CDR1 SGHRS, CDR2 YFSETQ. CDR3 DNA: TGCGCCAGCAGCCCCGCGGGGGCGGGGACTGAAGCTTTCTTT. Protein sequence: CASSPAGAGTEAFF.

This chain joins TRBV5-1 and TRBJ2-6; D gene uncertain. CDR1 SGHRS and CDR2 YFSETQ come from the germline V gene. This CDR3 has 18 residues. V was pared by 1 base and J by 0 bases, with 14 bases between. The CDR3, as DNA: TGCGCCAGCAGCTTGAGGGAAGGCACTCTCTCTGGGGCCAACGTCCTGACTTTC. Protein sequence: CASSLREGTLSGANVLTF.

The rearrangement links TRBV30 to TRBJ1-1; D may be TRBD1 (6 bases). CDR1 is GTSNPN, CDR2 SVGIG, per germline (reference sequence). V was shortened by 3 bases and J by 5 bases, with 22 bases between the two germline ends. This CDR3 is 16 amino acids long. The CDR3 reads CAWSETSGHRGTEAFF. DNA of the CDR3: TGTGCCTGGAGCGAGACTTCGGGACACCGAGGGACTGAAGCTTTCTTT. Together with reference TRBV30 and TRBJ1-1, the CDR3 gives the full variable domain: SQTIHQWPATLVQPVGSPLSLECTVEGTSNPNLYWYRQAAGRGLQLLFYSVGIGQISSEVPQNLSASRPQDRQFILSSKKLLLSDSGFYLCAWSETSGHRGTEAFFGQGTRLTVV.

The chain combines TRBV7-2 with TRBJ2-2, with TRBD1 matching over 9 bases. The germline gives CDR1 SGHTA, CDR2 FQGNSA. The CDR3 is made up of 15 amino acids. V was pared by 4 bases and J by 5 bases, with 5 bases of the junction left unmatched. CDR3: CASSSWTGVTGELFF. In DNA, the CDR3 is TGTGCCAGCAGCTCGTGGACAGGGGTGACCGGGGAGCTGTTTTTT.

The chain combines TRBV28 with TRBJ1-2; a weak D match, TRBD1 (6 bases). The CDR3 totals 14 residues. V shed 5 bases and J shed 4 bases, with 14 bases lying between them. The germline V gene has CDR1 MDHEN and CDR2 SYDVKM. The CDR3 protein is CASSTNRARYGYTF. The DNA for the CDR3 is TGTGCCAGCAGTACAAACAGGGCGCGCTATGGCTACACCTTC.

The chain uses TRBV14 and TRBJ2-2; 9 bases are a match to TRBD2. Germline CDR1 and CDR2: SGHDN and FVKESK. The V gene end was trimmed by 0 bases and the J gene end by 4 bases; junction bases not matched to a gene: 6. The CDR3 runs 17 residues. The CDR3 protein is CASSQDHGTSSTGELFF. CDR3 nucleotide sequence: TGTGCCAGCAGCCAAGATCACGGGACTAGCAGCACCGGGGAGCTGTTTTTT.

The rearrangement joins TRBV6-5 to TRBJ1-5; tentatively, D is TRBD1 (5 bases). The V end was cut by 5 bases, the J end by 6 bases, with 14 bases between. CDR3 length: 14 amino acids. Germline V gene lookup returns CDR1 MNHEY and CDR2 SVGAGI. CDR3 residues: CASSPGDRSQPQHF. CDR3 coding DNA: TGTGCCAGCAGTCCAGGCGACAGAAGTCAGCCCCAGCATTTT.

The chain carries TRBV28 and TRBJ2-1, with TRBD2 matching 8 bases. Germline V gene data show CDR1 as MDHEN and CDR2 as SYDVKM. The trim removed 5 bases at V and 6 bases at J, leaving 15 bases unmatched. CDR3 size: 17 residues. The CDR3 DNA is TGTGCCAGCAGTCCCTGGAGTAGGCGGGAGGTAGGCAATGAGCAGTTCTTC. This sequence encodes CASSPWSRREVGNEQFF. The complete variable domain, with remaining parts taken from reference TRBV28 and TRBJ2-1, reads DVKVTQSSRYLVKRTGEKVFLECVQDMDHENMFWYRQDPGLGLRLIYFSYDVKMKEKGDIPEGYSVSREKKERFSLILESASTNQTSMYLCASSPWSRREVGNEQFFGPGTRLTVL.

The chain recombines TRBV28 with TRBJ1-5; 8 bases fit TRBD1. Trimming took 6 bases from V and 4 from J; bases not matched to a gene: 11. Germline assignment: CDR1 MDHEN and CDR2 SYDVKM. The CDR3 has 16 amino acids. The CDR3 spells CASSLAGTGRNQPQHF. The CDR3 DNA reads TGTGCCAGCAGCCTTGCCGGGACAGGCAGGAATCAGCCCCAGCATTTT.

The J gene is TRBJ2-1, the V gene TRBV19; D is unresolved. The germline V gene encodes CDR1 LNHDA and CDR2 SQIVND (reference sequence). With 1 base removed from V and 9 bases from J, the gap between germline ends came to 10 bases. The CDR3 runs 13 residues. In DNA form, the CDR3 reads TGTGCCAGTAGTATAGGGGCGGTTGGTGAGCAGTTCTTC. Protein: CASSIGAVGEQFF.

This chain links TRBV5-4 with TRBJ2-2; D is possibly TRBD2 (6 bases). Trimming left V 7 bases short and J 2 bases short, with 15 bases between. Germline CDR1 reads SGHNT; CDR2 reads YYREEE (reference sequence). The length of the CDR3 is 15 residues. The CDR3 DNA follows: TGTGCCAGCGGGCGGACTACCGTCAACACCGGGGAGCTGTTTTTT. It specifies CASGRTTVNTGELFF. Full variable domain (outside the CDR3, taken from reference TRBV5-4 and TRBJ2-2): ETGVTQSPTHLIKTRGQQVTLRCSSQSGHNTVSWYQQALGQGPQFIFQYYREEENGRGNFPPRFSGLQFPNYSSELNVNALELDDSALYLCASGRTTVNTGELFFGEGSRLTVL.

The chain is built from TRBV30 and TRBJ2-1; the D is unclear. Trimming removed 1 base from V and 8 bases from J, with 9 bases in between. CDR3 size: 12 residues. Looked up from germline, CDR1 is GTSNPN and CDR2 is SVGIG (reference sequence). CDR3 amino acids: CAWSDQFDEQFF. CDR3 coding DNA: TGTGCCTGGAGTGACCAATTCGATGAGCAGTTCTTC.

The rearrangement links TRBV27 to TRBJ2-3, with D tentatively TRBD2 (6 bases). The CDR3 is 14 amino acids. With 7 bases removed from V and 2 bases from J, the gap between germline ends came to 13 bases. Per germline, CDR1 MNHEY and CDR2 SMNVEV (reference sequence). This CDR3 reads CASKLAGLTDTQYF. For the CDR3, the DNA is TGTGCCAGCAAATTGGCGGGGCTCACAGATACGCAGTATTTT.

The chain has TRBV11-2 and TRBJ2-2; no reliable D call. The germline CDR1 and CDR2 sequences are SGHAT and FQNNGV. The V and J ends lost 5 bases and 7 bases respectively, with 11 bases between them. The CDR3 runs to 13 residues. CDR3 residues: CASSPRLGGELFF. The CDR3 DNA reads TGTGCCAGCAGCCCAAGGCTCGGCGGGGAGCTGTTTTTT.

V usage is TRBV4-1 and J usage is TRBJ1-2; D uncertain. Germline CDR1 is MGHRA and CDR2 is YSYEKL. The germline V and J ends were trimmed by 4 bases and 0 bases, with 15 bases remaining between them. The CDR3 totals 16 residues. CDR3 amino acids: CASSLRGINPNYGYTF. CDR3 sequence (DNA): TGCGCCAGCAGCCTACGTGGGATCAATCCTAACTATGGCTACACCTTC.

This chain links TRBV7-2 with TRBJ2-7, with 8 bases that match TRBD2. J lost 2 bases, V lost 2 bases, and 2 bases had no gene match. Germline loops: CDR1 SGHTA, CDR2 FQGNSA. The length of the CDR3 is 14 residues. The DNA for the CDR3 is TGTGCCAGCAGCTTACCGCGGGGGGCCTACGAGCAGTACTTC. Amino acids: CASSLPRGAYEQYF.

This clone has only one observation. DNA of the CDR3: TGTGCCAGCAGCGTGACAGGGGCTAAACAGCCCCAGCATTTT. Its protein is CASSVTGAKQPQHF. The V gene is TRBV27, the J gene TRBJ1-5; 8 bases are a match to TRBD1. The germline gives CDR1 MNHEY, CDR2 SMNVEV (reference sequence). The CDR3 loop spans 14 amino acids. The V segment lost 6 bases and the J segment 7 bases; nucleotides outside the gene matches: 8.

This chain links TRBV11-2 with TRBJ1-1; tentative D call: TRBD1 (5 bases). The CDR3 totals 15 residues. Germline lookup yields CDR1 SGHAT and CDR2 FQNNGV. Trimming pared 1 base from V and 4 bases from J, leaving 13 bases between. The CDR3 sequence: CASSLVLGVGTEAFF. DNA for the CDR3: TGTGCCAGCAGCTTAGTCCTGGGGGTGGGCACTGAAGCTTTCTTT.

The chain joins TRBV11-3 to TRBJ2-1; D remains unclear. There are 12 residues in the CDR3. Trimming took off 4 bases at V and 6 bases at J, with 7 bases between the two ends. Germline-derived CDR1 and CDR2 are SGHNT and YENEEA. CDR3: CASSSLGNEQFF. CDR3 in DNA: TGTGCCAGCAGCTCACTTGGCAATGAGCAGTTCTTC.

This chain uses TRBV7-9 with TRBJ1-1; D gene ambiguous. Germline V gives CDR1 SEHNR, CDR2 FQNEAQ (reference sequence). Trimming stripped 1 base from V and 4 bases from J, with 10 bases between. The CDR3 is made up of 14 amino acids. CDR3 nucleotide sequence: TGTGCCAGCAGCTTAGATTTAGAGACCACTGAAGCTTTCTTT. This gives the protein CASSLDLETTEAFF.